This is a list of T cell receptor beta chains from one sample in a study of control samples from healthy donors and cancer patients. Profiling relied on immunoSEQ multiplex PCR, and the TCRdb table lists in-frame clones only, not all of them. The sample holds some 150,000 clones, roughly nine tenths seen once. Sequenced: blood. These TCRs come from a man aged 25-45 years in good health. CDR3s include the opening cysteine and the closing phenylalanine or tryptophan. D genes are given only for firm matches. Clone sizes are given selectively: once, few, many, or a class where the clone is expanded.

TRBJ1-2	-	TRBV6-7	TRBD1	TGTGCCAGCAGTTACCCACAGGGGGGTGGCTATGGCTACACCTTC	CASSYPQGGGYGYTF
TRBJ1-2	-	TRBV3-1/TRBV3-2	-	TGTGCCAGCAGCCAAAGAGGGTCGGATGGCTACACCTTC	CASSQRGSDGYTF
TRBJ2-1	-	TRBV7-8	TRBD2	TGTGCCAGCAGCAATAGGGCTAGCGGGGCCCTCAATGAGCAGTTCTTC	CASSNRASGALNEQFF
TRBJ2-3	-	TRBV24-1	-	TGTGCCACTGGGGGCTTGGCAGATACGCAGTATTTT	CATGGLADTQYF
TRBJ2-2	-	TRBV5-4	-	TGTGCCAGCAGCTTGGCGGTCGCGAACACCGGGGAGCTGTTTTTT	CASSLAVANTGELFF
TRBJ2-3	-	TRBV20-1	-	TGCAGTGCTAGATCCCTGACTCCGCAGTATTTT	CSARSLTPQYF
TRBJ1-4	-	TRBV7-8	-	TGTGCCAGCACCCGGACGCGCGCAACTAATGAAAAACTGTTTTTT	CASTRTRATNEKLFF
TRBJ2-3	-	TRBV7-2	TRBD2	TGTGCCAGCAGCTTTGCGGCCGCGGGAGGCACGAATACGCAGTATTTT	CASSFAAAGGTNTQYF
TRBJ2-5	once	TRBV18	-	TGTGCCAGCTCACCATACCAAGAGACCCAGTACTTC	CASSPYQETQYF
TRBJ2-4	-	TRBV11-3	TRBD2	TGTGCCAGCAGCGACGGACTAGCGGGAAGGGGGAACATTCAGTACTTC	CASSDGLAGRGNIQYF
TRBJ2-1	-	TRBV7-8	-	TGTGCCAGCAGCTTAGCGCAGGGGACTACCACCTACAATGAGCAGTTCTTC	CASSLAQGTTTYNEQFF
TRBJ1-1	-	TRBV14	-	TGTGCCAGCAGCCAAGATAGGGGCACTGAAGCTTTCTTT	CASSQDRGTEAFF
TRBJ2-3	-	TRBV7-2	TRBD2	TGTGCCAGCAGCCCGCGGGAGGGCCTGACAGATACGCAGTATTTT	CASSPREGLTDTQYF
TRBJ2-3	-	TRBV7-2	-	TGTGCCAGCAGCAATAGCGGAGCCGCCCCAGATACGCAGTATTTT	CASSNSGAAPDTQYF
TRBJ2-2	-	TRBV6-2/TRBV6-3	-	TGTGCCAGCAGTTGGGCCGGGCCAACGACCGGGGAGCTGTTTTTT	CASSWAGPTTGELFF
TRBJ2-7	-	TRBV5-1	-	TGCGCCAGCAGCTTTGACGGGATAAATCTGGAGCAGTACTTC	CASSFDGINLEQYF
TRBJ1-5	few	TRBV19	-	TGTGCCAGTAGTTTGGACATAGGCAATCAGCCCCAGCATTTT	CASSLDIGNQPQHF
TRBJ2-2	-	TRBV5-1	TRBD2	TGCGCCAGCAAGCGGACTAGTGATCCGGGGGAGCTGTTTTTT	CASKRTSDPGELFF
TRBJ2-7	-	TRBV6-2/TRBV6-3	-	TGTGCCAGCAGTTACCCAATTCCGGGACGGAGGATATACGAGCAGTACTTC	CASSYPIPGRRIYEQYF
TRBJ1-5	-	TRBV7-9	-	TGTGCCAGCAGCTTAGGGACTAGCAATCAGCCCCAGCATTTT	CASSLGTSNQPQHF
TRBJ2-3	-	TRBV7-2	TRBD1	TGTGCCAGCAGCTTAGTAGGGGGCGGGTTTAGCACAGATACGCAGTATTTT	CASSLVGGGFSTDTQYF
TRBJ2-2	-	TRBV10-3	-	TGTGCCATCAGTGAGCCGCCACAGGATGCCGGGGAGCTGTTTTTT	CAISEPPQDAGELFF
TRBJ2-2	-	TRBV7-9	-	TGTGCCAGCAGCTTAGTCTCGCCCGGCACCGGGGAGCTGTTTTTT	CASSLVSPGTGELFF
TRBJ2-1	-	TRBV24-1	-	TGTGCCACCAGTGACCCGGGAGTAGGCGATGAGCAGTTCTTC	CATSDPGVGDEQFF
TRBJ1-5	-	TRBV4-3	-	TGCGCCAGCAGCCAAGATAGGGGGTGGCAGCCCCAGCATTTT	CASSQDRGWQPQHF
TRBJ1-1	-	TRBV12-3/TRBV12-4	-	TGTGCCAGCAGTTTCTTAAGGGACACTGAAGCTTTCTTT	CASSFLRDTEAFF
TRBJ1-6	-	TRBV7-2	-	TGTGCCAGCAGCTTAGGGAGGGCCAGTAATTCACCCCTCCACTTT	CASSLGRASNSPLHF
TRBJ1-1	-	TRBV25-1	TRBD1	TGTGCCAGCAGTGAAACAGGGGGATATGAAGCTTTCTTT	CASSETGGYEAFF
TRBJ2-5	-	TRBV5-1	TRBD2	TGCGCCAGCATGAGTTTATGGACTAGCGGGGGATCCCAAGAGACCCAGTACTTC	CASMSLWTSGGSQETQYF
TRBJ2-1	once	TRBV6-5	-	TGTGCCAGCAGTTACTCGAGCGGTGCCTACAATGAGCAGTTCTTC	CASSYSSGAYNEQFF
TRBJ2-1	-	TRBV9	-	TGTGCCAGCAGCTCAGCTGGACAGGGAGGGAATGAGCAGTTCTTC	CASSSAGQGGNEQFF
TRBJ2-5	-	TRBV3-1/TRBV3-2	-	TGTGCCAGCAGCCTTCGGACAGAAGAGACCCAGTACTTC	CASSLRTEETQYF
TRBJ1-2	-	TRBV5-4	TRBD1	TGTGCCAGCAGCTTACAGGGGAACTATGGCTACACCTTC	CASSLQGNYGYTF
TRBJ2-7	once	TRBV27	-	TGTGCCAGCAGTTTATCTTGGACAGAAACTTACGAGCAGTACTTC	CASSLSWTETYEQYF
TRBJ2-7	-	TRBV20-1	TRBD1	TGCAGTGCTAGTCCCCGGACAGGGGGGCTCGAGCAGTACTTC	CSASPRTGGLEQYF
TRBJ1-2	-	TRBV9	-	TGTGCCAGCAGCGTCTCCGGGACAAAGGGCTACACCTTC	CASSVSGTKGYTF
TRBJ2-5	-	TRBV6-2/TRBV6-3	TRBD2	TGTGCCAGCACCCCCGGGAGGGTGGAGACCCAGTACTTC	CASTPGRVETQYF
TRBJ2-1	-	TRBV4-1	TRBD2	TGCGCCAGCAGCCAAGAAACTACCCGGGACTACTACAATGAGCAGTTCTTC	CASSQETTRDYYNEQFF
TRBJ1-1	-	TRBV12-3/TRBV12-4	-	TGTGCCAGCCGTTGGGCAAACACTGAAGCTTTCTTT	CASRWANTEAFF
TRBJ2-3	few	TRBV6-4	TRBD2	TGTGCCAGCAGTTCCGGGACTACCAGCACAGATACGCAGTATTTT	CASSSGTTSTDTQYF
TRBJ1-2	-	TRBV19	-	TGTGCCAGTAGTACACCCCTGGCGGGCGCGAACTATGGCTACACCTTC	CASSTPLAGANYGYTF
TRBJ2-1	-	TRBV5-4	-	TGTGCCAGCAGCGCGCGGGGCGGGGCCTCCTACAATGAGCAGTTCTTC	CASSARGGASYNEQFF
TRBJ2-3	-	TRBV7-3	-	TGTGCCAGCAGCTTAACGGTAGCAGCAGATACGCAGTATTTT	CASSLTVAADTQYF
TRBJ1-3	-	TRBV5-4	-	TGTGCCAGCAGCCCTCATCCGTCCGTAAACACCATATATTTT	CASSPHPSVNTIYF
TRBJ1-4	-	TRBV6-5	-	TGTGCCAGCAGTTACTCGAGGCCAGGCTATGAGAAACTGTTTTTT	CASSYSRPGYEKLFF
TRBJ2-2	once	TRBV19	-	TGTGCCAGTAGTGTCGCCTCGGGGGAGCTGTTTTTT	CASSVASGELFF
TRBJ1-5	once	TRBV2	TRBD1	TGTGCCAGCAGCGGACAGGGCTTTCGAGATCAGCCCCAGCATTTT	CASSGQGFRDQPQHF
TRBJ1-3	-	TRBV27	-	TGTGCCAGCAGTTTATCTCCAGGGCTCTCTGGAAACACCATATATTTT	CASSLSPGLSGNTIYF